This TCR beta chain was observed in a study of OX40 agonist ivuxolimab in advanced cancers. J lost 0 bases, V lost 10 bases, and 18 bases had no gene match. CDR3 length: 17 amino acids. Germline CDR1 MDHEN, CDR2 SYDVKM. The data were produced by immunoSEQ multiplex PCR, yet TCRdb's version contains in-frame clones alone and is incomplete. The sample shows approximately 50,000 clones, roughly 83% of them seen only once. The sample was CD4+ or CD8+ T cells sorted from blood, taken in a trial of the OX40 agonist ivuxolimab. This TCR came from an adult with an advanced solid tumor such as melanoma, head and neck, liver or kidney cancer. The chain combines TRBV28 with TRBJ2-7; 7 bases align to TRBD1. This CDR3 is CATQDLTGVNPSYEQYF. The CDR3 bases are TGTGCCACCCAAGACCTAACAGGGGTGAACCCCTCCTACGAGCAGTACTTC.